This T cell receptor beta chain was profiled in a study of control samples from healthy donors and cancer patients. The germline V gene has CDR1 SGHRS and CDR2 YFSETQ. The CDR3 is 14 residues long. J lost 3 bases, V lost 3 bases, and 4 bases had no gene match. Method: immunoSEQ multiplex PCR; TCRdb's copy keeps in-frame clones and lacks some. The data show roughly 120,000 clones, with roughly 95% seen just once and approximately 4% held by the top ten. The sample was blood. J is TRBJ1-1 and V is TRBV5-1, with TRBD1 identical over 8 bases. This clonotype was sampled from a man aged 25 to 40 in good health. The CDR3 region has the DNA TGCGCCAGCAGCTGGACAGGGTCGGACACTGAAGCTTTCTTT. This translates into CASSWTGSDTEAFF.